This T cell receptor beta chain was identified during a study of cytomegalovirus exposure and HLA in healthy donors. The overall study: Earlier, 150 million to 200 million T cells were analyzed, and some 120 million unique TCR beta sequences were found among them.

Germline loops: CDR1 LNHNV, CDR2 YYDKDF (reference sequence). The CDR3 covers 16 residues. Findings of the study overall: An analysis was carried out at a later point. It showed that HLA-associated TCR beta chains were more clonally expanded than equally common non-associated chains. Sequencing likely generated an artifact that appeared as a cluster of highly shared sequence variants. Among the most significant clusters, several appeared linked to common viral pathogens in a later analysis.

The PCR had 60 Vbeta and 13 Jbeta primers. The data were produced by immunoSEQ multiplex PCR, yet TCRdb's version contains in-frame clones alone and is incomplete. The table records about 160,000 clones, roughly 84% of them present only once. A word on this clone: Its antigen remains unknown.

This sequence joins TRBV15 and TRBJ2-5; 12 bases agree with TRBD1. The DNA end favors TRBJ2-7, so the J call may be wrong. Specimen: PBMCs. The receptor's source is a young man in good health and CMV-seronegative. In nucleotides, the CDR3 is TGTGCCACCAGCAGTCCCGGGACAGGGGGCGCATACGAGCAGTACTTC. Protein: CATSSPGTGGAYEQYF.